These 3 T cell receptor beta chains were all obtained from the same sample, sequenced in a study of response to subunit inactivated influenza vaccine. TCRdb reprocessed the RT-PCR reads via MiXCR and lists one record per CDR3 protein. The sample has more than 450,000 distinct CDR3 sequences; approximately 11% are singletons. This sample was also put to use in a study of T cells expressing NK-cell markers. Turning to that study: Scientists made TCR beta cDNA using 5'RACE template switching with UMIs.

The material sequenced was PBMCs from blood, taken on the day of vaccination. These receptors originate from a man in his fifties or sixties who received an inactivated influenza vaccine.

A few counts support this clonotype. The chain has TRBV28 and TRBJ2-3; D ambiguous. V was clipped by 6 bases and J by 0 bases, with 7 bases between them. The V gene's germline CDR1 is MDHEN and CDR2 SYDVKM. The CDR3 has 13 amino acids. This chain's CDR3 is CASRVASTDTQYF. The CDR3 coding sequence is TGTGCCAGCAGGGTGGCGAGCACAGATACGCAGTATTTT.

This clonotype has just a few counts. The CDR3 DNA reads as TGTGCCAGCAGCTTAGGAGTACTAGCGTCATCTGAGCAGTACTTC. Its translation: CASSLGVLASSEQYF. This rearrangement joins TRBV7-2 to TRBJ2-7, with TRBD2 identical over 7 bases. This CDR3 has 15 residues. Germline trimming cut 1 base from V and 7 bases from J; bases unmatched to any gene: 10. Germline V gene lookup returns CDR1 SGHTA and CDR2 FQGNSA.

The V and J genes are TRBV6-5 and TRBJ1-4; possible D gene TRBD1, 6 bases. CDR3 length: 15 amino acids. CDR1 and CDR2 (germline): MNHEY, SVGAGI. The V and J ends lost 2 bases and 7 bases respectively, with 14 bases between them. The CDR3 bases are TGTGCCAGCAGTTACATGGGGGGCATCGGTGAAAAACTGTTTTTT. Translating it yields CASSYMGGIGEKLFF.